This note documents a single TCR beta chain sequence. The assay was immunoSEQ multiplex PCR, and TCRdb's table has in-frame clones only and misses some. This sample yields about 4,000 clones, of which roughly 80% are seen a single time; approximately 15% belongs to the top ten. The data were obtained in a study of chemoradiotherapy in HPV16-positive cancers. The CDR3 contains 18 residues. V gave up 0 bases and J gave up 0 bases; unmatched junction bases: 10. The germline V gene has CDR1 SNHLY and CDR2 FYNNEI. The clonotype comes from a human donor with HPV-associated anogenital cancer. This material was obtained from a patient who underwent chemoradiotherapy. The chain links TRBV2 to TRBJ2-7; 8 bases are a match to TRBD2. In DNA form, the CDR3 reads TGTGCCAGCAGTGAAGCGGGAAGCGGGGGCCGCCTCTCCTACGAGCAGTACTTC. This translates into CASSEAGSGGRLSYEQYF.